The rows below give T cell receptor beta chains drawn from one sample of a study of T cell repertoires in cytomegalovirus infection. These receptors' antigens are unknown. MiXCR, applied by TCRdb to the reads, yields one record per CDR3 protein. The sample includes hundreds of thousands of distinct CDR3 sequences, 30% to 35% of them seen just once. The sample consisted of cultured PBMCs, taken from culture after CMV antigen stimulation. Receptors originate from a human donor in good health (CMV status not recorded). Some clones in this sample may be carry-over from other donors' samples. CDR3s include the opening cysteine and the closing phenylalanine or tryptophan. The order of the fields is J gene, D gene, V gene, clone size, CDR3 length, CDR3 protein, CDR3 DNA. The D gene is left open where the match is weak. Not all rows give a size; the values are once, few, many and, for expanded clones, a class.

TRBJ2-1,TRBD2,TRBV20-1,few,18,CSAPAGENPDRAYNEQFF,TGCAGTGCCCCAGCGGGGGAGAACCCGGATCGAGCCTACAATGAGCAGTTCTTC
TRBJ2-7,TRBD2,TRBV6-2/TRBV6-3,few,15,CASSYVQRETYEQYF,TGTGCCAGCAGTTACGTCCAGCGGGAGACCTACGAGCAGTACTTC
TRBJ2-1,-,TRBV7-2,many,13,CASSLVEYNEQFF,TGTGCCAGCAGCTTAGTTGAGTACAATGAGCAGTTCTTC
TRBJ1-4,-,TRBV7-2,many,15,CASSPRPATNEKLFF,TGTGCCAGCAGCCCCCGACCAGCAACTAATGAAAAACTGTTTTTT
TRBJ2-7,-,TRBV7-6,-,13,CASSTKSSYEQYF,TGTGCCAGCAGCACCAAAAGCTCCTACGAGCAGTACTTC
TRBJ2-3,-,TRBV12-3/TRBV12-4,many,14,CASSRGLGTDTQYF,TGTGCCAGCAGTCGGGGGTTAGGCACAGATACGCAGTATTTT
TRBJ2-2,-,TRBV12-3/TRBV12-4,-,15,CASSLRGISPGELFF,TGTGCCAGCAGTTTAAGGGGGATTTCCCCCGGGGAGCTGTTTTTT
TRBJ1-4,-,TRBV11-2,-,13,CASSLFSVEKLFF,TGTGCCAGCAGCTTATTTTCCGTTGAAAAACTGTTTTTT
TRBJ2-3,TRBD1,TRBV24-1,-,19,CATSALLPTGMGSTDTQYF,TGTGCCACCAGTGCCCTACTACCGACAGGGATGGGGAGCACAGATACGCAGTATTTT
TRBJ2-1,-,TRBV29-1,once,13,CSVTTTGANEQFF,TGCAGCGTGACTACCACCGGGGCTAATGAGCAGTTCTTC
TRBJ2-7,TRBD2,TRBV4-3,-,16,CASSQGLAGGPHEQYF,TGCGCCAGCAGCCAAGGGTTAGCGGGAGGGCCCCACGAGCAGTACTTC
TRBJ2-7,-,TRBV6-8,-,13,CASWAGSPYEQYF,TGTGCCAGCTGGGCCGGATCCCCCTACGAGCAGTACTTC
TRBJ2-1,-,TRBV20-1,-,14,CSARVSALHNEQFF,TGCAGTGCTAGAGTTAGCGCTCTGCACAATGAGCAGTTCTTC
TRBJ2-1,TRBD1,TRBV13,-,15,CASSWPRQGFNEQFF,TGTGCCAGCAGCTGGCCGCGACAGGGCTTCAATGAGCAGTTCTTC
TRBJ2-5,-,TRBV2,-,14,CASNQGRGQETQYF,TGTGCCAGCAATCAGGGGAGGGGACAAGAGACCCAGTACTTC
TRBJ1-2,-,TRBV20-1,-,14,CSARVPTKNYGYTF,TGCAGTGCTAGAGTCCCTACGAAAAACTATGGCTACACCTTC
TRBJ1-1,TRBD1,TRBV28,-,13,CATSDRGDTEAFF,TGTGCCACCTCCGACAGGGGGGACACTGAAGCTTTCTTT
TRBJ2-7,-,TRBV7-9,-,17,CASSLPTRDTHSYEQYF,TGTGCCAGCAGCTTACCCACCAGGGATACCCACTCCTACGAGCAGTACTTC
TRBJ1-1,-,TRBV20-1,-,14,CSARDARGGTEAFF,TGCAGTGCTAGAGATGCGAGGGGTGGAACTGAAGCTTTCTTT
TRBJ2-2,-,TRBV12-3/TRBV12-4,few,12,CAVIKDTGELFF,TGTGCCGTAATAAAGGACACCGGGGAGCTGTTTTTT
TRBJ2-5,-,TRBV12-3/TRBV12-4,few,13,CASSYTGRGTQYF,TGTGCCAGCAGTTATACAGGGCGAGGGACCCAGTACTTC
TRBJ1-5,TRBD1,TRBV5-1,few,15,CASSPGGTGGQPQHF,TGCGCCAGCAGCCCCGGGGGTACAGGGGGGCAGCCCCAGCATTTT
TRBJ1-6,-,TRBV5-1,few,15,CASSLSGRINSPLHF,TGCGCCAGCAGCTTGTCTGGCAGGATTAACTCACCCCTCCACTTT